The next 19 T cell receptor beta chains were all read from a single sample in a study of monozygotic twins with inflammatory bowel disease. TCRdb derives one entry per CDR3 protein from the 5' RACE reads, leaving out DNA. The listing records some 170,000 distinct CDR3 sequences. Sequencing used blood. The source is a human donor with ulcerative colitis or Crohn's disease, or a healthy co-twin of an affected twin (not recorded which).

The gene calls are TRBV7-3 and TRBJ2-3; the TCRdb call, TRBD1, lacks DNA for checking. Germline CDR1 reads SGHTA; CDR2 reads FQGTGA. The CDR3 is 14 amino acids. The chain's CDR3 is CASSSRGMADTQYF.

J is TRBJ2-5 and V is TRBV5-6; the D call of TRBD2 rests on TCRdb alone, since no DNA is present to check it. Per germline, CDR1 SGHDT and CDR2 YYEEEE. The CDR3 extends over 15 amino acids. The CDR3 region is CASSLDRGVGETQYF.

The chain has TRBV6-2 or TRBV6-3 and TRBJ2-7; TCRdb names TRBD1, which stays unverified in the absence of DNA. This CDR3 has 19 residues. CDR1 is MNHEY, CDR2 SVGEGT, per germline. The CDR3 protein is CASSYSTISTGYLSYEQYF.

The chain recombines TRBV5-1 with TRBJ1-4. The germline gives CDR1 SGHRS, CDR2 YFSETQ. This CDR3 is built from 14 residues. CDR3 sequence: CASSSGRINEKLFF.

The chain's CDR3 is CASSQGQGMSYTF. This rearrangement joins TRBV4-3 to TRBJ1-2; TCRdb calls TRBD1, which cannot be checked without DNA. The germline V gene has CDR1 LGHNA and CDR2 YSLEER. The CDR3 is 13 amino acids.

The CDR3 sequence: CASSLAPGGPSGANVLTF. The chain is built from TRBV11-1 and TRBJ2-6; TCRdb lists TRBD1, though no DNA is available to test this call. Germline V gives CDR1 SGHAT, CDR2 FQDESV (reference sequence). The CDR3 covers 18 residues.

V and J are TRBV7-2 and TRBJ2-2. This CDR3 has 15 residues. Germline values: CDR1 SGHTA, CDR2 FQGNSA. CDR3: CASSLFGANTGELFF.

V and J are TRBV5-4 and TRBJ1-1; TCRdb reports TRBD1, a call that lacks DNA to check it against. Germline V gene data show CDR1 as SGHNT and CDR2 as YYREEE (reference sequence). CDR3 length equals 15 residues. This CDR3 is CASSRPGGLVTEAFF. The complete variable domain, with remaining parts taken from reference TRBV5-4 and TRBJ1-1, reads ETGVTQSPTHLIKTRGQQVTLRCSSQSGHNTVSWYQQALGQGPQFIFQYYREEENGRGNFPPRFSGLQFPNYSSELNVNALELDDSALYLCASSRPGGLVTEAFFGQGTRLTVV.

V and J are TRBV7-2 and TRBJ1-4. CDR1 is SGHTA and CDR2 is FQGNSA in the germline V gene. The CDR3 is 16 amino acids. The CDR3: CASSLGGRATNEKLFF.

This chain links TRBV5-4 with TRBJ2-5; TCRdb indicates TRBD1, and absent DNA this call remains unverified. Germline lookup yields CDR1 SGHNT and CDR2 YYREEE (reference sequence). The CDR3 loop spans 13 amino acids. Here the CDR3 reads CASSLQGEETQYF.

The chain employs TRBV6-5 and TRBJ1-4; TCRdb's assignment of TRBD1 cannot be checked, as there is no DNA. CDR3 length equals 15 residues. Germline CDR1 MNHEY, CDR2 SVGAGI. The CDR3 spells CASSYSGTGLEKLFF.

The rearrangement uses TRBV20-1 and TRBJ2-7; TCRdb's D call, TRBD2, is unchecked because there is no DNA. This CDR3 has 16 residues. The germline gives CDR1 DFQATT, CDR2 SNEGSKA (reference sequence). This CDR3 is CSARDQRLAGGNEQYF.

CDR3 sequence: CAISEATGLIYYEQYF. The rearrangement uses TRBV10-3 and TRBJ2-7; the D gene TCRdb calls, TRBD1, cannot be checked with no DNA. CDR1 and CDR2 from the germline V gene are ENHRY and SYGVKD. The CDR3 consists of 16 residues.

The V call is TRBV29-1, the J call TRBJ2-1; TCRdb indicates TRBD2, and absent DNA this call remains unverified. The CDR3 spans 11 residues. CDR1 is SQVTM and CDR2 is ANQGSEA in the germline V gene. CDR3 residues: CSGEGRSEQFF.

The chain couples TRBV11-3 to TRBJ2-2. Germline CDR1 is SGHNT and CDR2 is YENEEA. This CDR3 is 13 amino acids long. CDR3 in amino acids: CASSSIRSGELFF.

The gene calls are TRBV14 and TRBJ2-1. In germline, CDR1 is SGHDN, CDR2 FVKESK. CDR3 size: 13 residues. CDR3 region: CASSQDGLREQFF.

This chain uses TRBV6-2 or TRBV6-3 with TRBJ2-2; as DNA is missing, the TRBD1 call by TCRdb cannot be tested. The CDR3 is 15 amino acids. Germline lookup yields CDR1 MNHEY and CDR2 SVGEGT. The CDR3 sequence: CASSYSGGATGELFF.

This rearrangement joins TRBV7-2 to TRBJ2-1. Looked up from germline, CDR1 is SGHTA and CDR2 is FQGNSA. There are 16 residues in the CDR3. This CDR3 reads CASSPDPTYSYNEQFF.

The CDR3 region is CASGQFTGELFF. This rearrangement joins TRBV7-3 to TRBJ2-2; there is no DNA to check the TCRdb D call of TRBD1. The CDR3 loop spans 12 amino acids. Germline values: CDR1 SGHTA, CDR2 FQGTGA.